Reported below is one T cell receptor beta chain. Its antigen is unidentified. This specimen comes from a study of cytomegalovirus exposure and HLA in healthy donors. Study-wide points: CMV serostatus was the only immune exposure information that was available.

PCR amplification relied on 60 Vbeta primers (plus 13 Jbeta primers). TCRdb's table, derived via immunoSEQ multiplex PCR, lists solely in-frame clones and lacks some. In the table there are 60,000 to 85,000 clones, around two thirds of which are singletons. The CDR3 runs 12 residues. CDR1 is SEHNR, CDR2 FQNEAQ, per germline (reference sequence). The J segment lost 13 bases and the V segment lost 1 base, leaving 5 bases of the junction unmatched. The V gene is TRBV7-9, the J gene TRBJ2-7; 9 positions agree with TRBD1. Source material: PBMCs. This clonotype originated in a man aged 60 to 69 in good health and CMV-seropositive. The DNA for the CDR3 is TGTGCCAGCAGCTTAGGACCGGGACAGGGATACTTC. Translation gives CASSLGPGQGYF.